This entry concerns a single T cell receptor (beta chain). In this sample, this clonotype turned up a few times. What this receptor recognizes is not known. Base-call qualities are not available, and no considerably larger clone is one nucleotide away. The CDR3, from cysteine to phenylalanine, totals 15 residues. The read is trimmed to its CDR3 DNA, 45 bases read in frame from base 1. V has 6 bases trimmed and J has 4 bases trimmed; junction bases matching no gene number 9. The germline V gene encodes CDR1 MNHEY and CDR2 SVGAGI. The data are from a study of T-cell memory formation after mild COVID-19 (dated by TCRdb to the early 2020s). For the study in its entirety: Most TCR sequence clusters were specific to one of the two donors. Longitudinal TCRalpha and TCRbeta repertoire sequencing tracked T-cell clones expanding and contracting after mild COVID-19 in two donors. The cohort was made up of two young adult volunteers, one female and one male, who were previously healthy.

PBMCs were isolated by Ficoll-Paque density gradient centrifugation. The run used an Illumina NovaSeq 6000. TCRalpha and TCRbeta cDNA libraries were built by 5'RACE with constant-segment primers, adding sample barcodes and unique molecular identifiers. RNA was extracted from every sample with Trizol reagent. The libraries were amplified in two PCR steps, and the second step added a second sample barcode and Illumina TruSeq adapters. Sequencing of the libraries was done on an Illumina NovaSeq, producing 2 x 150 bp paired-end reads. As for the authors' bioinformatics: Reads were demultiplexed and collapsed into UMI-guided consensus sequences with migec v1.2.7. Using mixcr v2.1.11, UMI consensuses were aligned to TRA and TRB V and J templates and then assembled into clonotypes. Expanded or contracted clonotypes were those called significant by both edgeR and NoisET, with noise models trained on biological replicates. For edgeR calls, the cutoffs were a false discovery rate-adjusted p below 0.01 and a log2 fold-change threshold of 1. As an exploratory analysis of dynamics, PCA with hierarchical clustering was applied to max-normalized trajectories of the 1000 most abundant clonotypes. Separately sequenced CD4+ and CD8+ repertoires were used to assign the CD4 or CD8 phenotype of responding clones. The raw public reads went through TCRdb reprocessing: fastp at Q25, MiXCR clone calling, in-frame beta chains kept. Here each entry gathers all rows of one CDR3 protein and keeps the most common genes and DNA. Here the V and J calls rest on TCRdb's processing, not on the authors' analysis. The table for this sample lists around 200,000 distinct CDR3 sequences; about 21% of them were counted only once. The ten largest clones add up to 23% of the sample.

The full study reports these points: The study included only a couple of mild cases, and larger cohorts that include severe cases with pre-infection samples were judged to be necessary. The second-wave clones that peaked on day 37 were not confirmed to be SARS-CoV-2 specific. From day 15 to 85, contracting clones showed balanced CD4/CD8 phenotypes, whereas a second wave of clones that expanded from day 15 to 37 leaned towards CD4+. Some responding clones were detected in pre-infection memory, which suggested that pre-existing cross-reactive memory T cells had joined the SARS-CoV-2 response. Contracting CD4+ clones turned up mainly in the CM and EM memory subsets, whereas EMRA was where CD8+ clones were enriched.

The source is an adult woman who had mild COVID-19 (a few samples of this study predate the infection). The sample titles of this study are shuffled in the database, so cell type and time point are left out; the donor was told from shared clones. Sequenced: PBMCs or a T cell subset sorted from them (not recorded which). The V and J genes are TRBV6-5 and TRBJ2-5; 9 nucleotides in the junction match TRBD1. The nucleotide sequence reads TGTGCCAGCAGACTTACAACAGGGGGCGGAGAGACCCAGTACTTC. Translated, this gives CASRLTTGGGETQYF.